The rows below give T cell receptor beta chains drawn from one sample of a study of identical twins. MiXCR, applied by TCRdb to the 5' RACE reads, yields one record per CDR3 protein. The repertoire consists of approximately 410,000 distinct CDR3 sequences, with approximately 18% occurring once and the leading ten covering 9% to 15%. Sequenced sample: naive T cells sorted from blood. These receptors were obtained from a man aged 50 to 59 in good health. CDR3s include the opening cysteine and the closing phenylalanine or tryptophan. Each record gives: clone size, D gene, J gene, V gene, CDR3 DNA, CDR3 protein. D genes are given only for firm matches. The listing skips clone size in some rows; elsewhere it reads once, few, many or a size class.

- | - | TRBJ1-3 | TRBV4-3 | TGCGCCAGCAGCCAAGAGGTTGGAAAAGTCCCCGGAAACACCATATATTTT | CASSQEVGKVPGNTIYF
many | TRBD1 | TRBJ2-3 | TRBV29-1 | TGCAGCGTTGAGACAGGGGAAGGAGCAGATACGCAGTATTTT | CSVETGEGADTQYF
many | - | TRBJ1-5 | TRBV4-2 | TGTGCCAGCAGCCAAGGAAACAGGGTCCGGGATCAGCCCCAGCATTTT | CASSQGNRVRDQPQHF
- | - | TRBJ2-1 | TRBV18 | TGTGCCAGCTCACCCCGGGAGTCCTTCAATGAGCAGTTCTTC | CASSPRESFNEQFF
many | - | TRBJ2-3 | TRBV18 | TGTGCCAGCTCACCAGAGGACTCAGATACGCAGTATTTT | CASSPEDSDTQYF
- | - | TRBJ2-1 | TRBV19 | TGTGCCAGTAGCCTTAGCAGGGGAATCTACAATGAGCAGTTCTTC | CASSLSRGIYNEQFF
few | - | TRBJ2-5 | TRBV24-1 | TGTGCCACCAGTGACCGGGCGGGGGCGGGAGAGACCCAGTACTTC | CATSDRAGAGETQYF
- | TRBD1 | TRBJ1-2 | TRBV20-1 | TGCAGTGCTCCGGACAGGGGCAAAGGAGTGGGTGGCTACACCTTC | CSAPDRGKGVGGYTF
- | - | TRBJ2-7 | TRBV20-1 | TGCAGTGCTAGCAAGCGCGTCTACGAGCAGTACTTC | CSASKRVYEQYF
many | - | TRBJ2-3 | TRBV5-1 | TGCGCCAGCAGCTTACCCGCGAGACTTACAGGGACAAAGTGGTATTTT | CASSLPARLTGTKWYF
few | TRBD1 | TRBJ1-1 | TRBV6-1 | TGTGCCAGCAGAGCCGGGACAGGCATGACTGAAGCTTTCTTT | CASRAGTGMTEAFF
- | - | TRBJ1-6 | TRBV4-3 | TGCGCCAGCAGCCATCAGGGGCTAAGATCACCCCTCCACTTT | CASSHQGLRSPLHF
many | TRBD1 | TRBJ2-1 | TRBV6-2/TRBV6-3 | TGTGCCAGCAGCCCGACAGGGTTTGGTGAGCAGTTCTTC | CASSPTGFGEQFF
- | TRBD1 | TRBJ1-2 | TRBV14 | TGTGCCAGCAGCCCAGGGGGCAACAACTATGGCTACACCTTC | CASSPGGNNYGYTF
- | - | TRBJ1-1 | TRBV6-1 | TGTGCCAGCGGATCAACGGGACATCCGAACACTGAAGCTTTCTTT | CASGSTGHPNTEAFF
- | - | TRBJ1-1 | TRBV6-2/TRBV6-3 | TGTGCCAGCACCCGTTGGAGGATTGGGGACACTGAAGCTTTCTTT | CASTRWRIGDTEAFF
- | TRBD1 | TRBJ2-3 | TRBV5-5 | TGTGCCAGCAGCTGGGACAGGGGGCGGAATACGCAGTATTTT | CASSWDRGRNTQYF
- | - | TRBJ2-3 | TRBV5-1 | TGCGCCAGCAGCTCCGAGGACTTTAGCACAGATACGCAGTATTTT | CASSSEDFSTDTQYF
- | TRBD1 | TRBJ1-2 | TRBV6-1 | TGTGCCACCGAGGGGGACAGGGCTAACTATGGCTACACCTTC | CATEGDRANYGYTF
- | - | TRBJ2-2 | TRBV4-2 | TGTGCCAGCAGCCATCCAGCGGGTGGAAGGACCGGGGAGCTGTTTTTT | CASSHPAGGRTGELFF
- | - | TRBJ2-3 | TRBV3-1 | TGTGCCAGCAGCCAAAGGGGGGGTGGTCCGCAGTATTTT | CASSQRGGGPQYF
- | - | TRBJ1-5 | TRBV4-3 | TGCGCCAGCAGCCAAGATTTAGGCAGGGGTGAACAGCCCCAGCATTTT | CASSQDLGRGEQPQHF
- | TRBD1 | TRBJ2-7 | TRBV6-5 | TGTGCCAGCAGTTACCTGGGACAGGGGAACTACGAGCAGTACTTC | CASSYLGQGNYEQYF
many | - | TRBJ2-1 | TRBV7-9 | TGTGCCAGCAGCCCCCGACTAGGAAGTGAGCAGTTCTTC | CASSPRLGSEQFF
- | - | TRBJ1-1 | TRBV18 | TGTGCCAGCTCAAACAGGGAAAGGGAAGCTTTCTTT | CASSNREREAFF
many | TRBD1 | TRBJ2-1 | TRBV10-3 | TGTGCCATCACTCGGGACAGGGAAAACAATGAGCAGTTCTTC | CAITRDRENNEQFF
few | TRBD1 | TRBJ2-7 | TRBV6-5 | TGTGCCAGCAGTTACTCCGGGACAGGGACCGGGTACGAGCAGTACTTC | CASSYSGTGTGYEQYF
- | TRBD1 | TRBJ2-2 | TRBV12-3/TRBV12-4 | TGTGCCAGCAGTTTGCTACTCCGGTTCAGTTTGCAGGACAGGGGACAATCGAACACCGGGGAGCTGTTTTTT | CASSLLLRFSLQDRGQSNTGELFF